These T cell receptor beta chains were read from a single sample in a study of beta chain features in type 1 diabetes. Sequenced by immunoSEQ multiplex PCR; TCRdb stores in-frame clones only, minus some. The table shows 400,000 to 600,000 clones, with 30% occurring only once. Sequencing used naive CD4+ T cells from blood. The receptors come from a man aged 18 to 29 in good health. The CDR3 runs from the conserved cysteine through the conserved F or W. A D gene is named only where the DNA matches it firmly. The listing skips clone size in some rows; elsewhere it reads once, few, many or a size class.

v_call	j_call	d_call	clone_size	cdr3_nt	cdr3_aa
TRBV29-1	TRBJ2-1	-	-	TGCAGCGTTACGAGAGTCCTAGATGAGCAGTTCTTC	CSVTRVLDEQFF
TRBV7-9	TRBJ2-1	-	-	TGTGCCAGCAGCTTAATCGATGAGCAGTTCTTC	CASSLIDEQFF
TRBV7-2	TRBJ2-4	TRBD1	-	TGTGCCAGCAGCTTAGCGCTGGGACAGGGCGTACCCAAAAACATTCAGTACTTC	CASSLALGQGVPKNIQYF
TRBV29-1	TRBJ2-4	-	-	TGCAGCGTTGTGACCGGTGCCAAAAACATTCAGTACTTC	CSVVTGAKNIQYF
TRBV9	TRBJ2-2	-	once	TGTGCCAGCAACCAAGGCAGTAACACCGGGGAGCTGTTTTTT	CASNQGSNTGELFF
TRBV25-1	TRBJ2-7	TRBD1	few	TGTGCCAGCAGTGAATCCGGGACAGTGGCGTACGAGCAGTACTTC	CASSESGTVAYEQYF
TRBV6-5	TRBJ1-2	-	-	TGTGCCAGCAGAAAAGACAGGCATAACTATGGCTACACCTTC	CASRKDRHNYGYTF
TRBV4-3	TRBJ2-7	TRBD2	-	TGCGCCAGCAGCCAAGGGCTAGCGGACTCCTACGAGCAGTACTTC	CASSQGLADSYEQYF
TRBV7-8	TRBJ2-5	-	-	TGTGCCAGCAGCTTAGTGTGGCAGAAAGAGACCCAGTACTTC	CASSLVWQKETQYF
TRBV28	TRBJ2-3	TRBD2	-	TGTGCCAGCAGTTTCCGCTGGGGAGCGGGAGTAACTTCGCAGTATTTT	CASSFRWGAGVTSQYF
TRBV6-5	TRBJ2-7	-	-	TGTGCCAGCAGCCGGAGCGCGCTCTCCTACGAGCAGTACTTC	CASSRSALSYEQYF
TRBV11-2	TRBJ2-7	-	-	TGTGCCAGCAGCTTAGAGCGAAGGACCTACGAGCAGTACTTC	CASSLERRTYEQYF
TRBV9	TRBJ2-7	-	-	TGTGCCAGCAGCGAAACAGGGCTGGTCGACGAGCAGTACTTC	CASSETGLVDEQYF
TRBV14	TRBJ2-3	-	-	TGTGCCAGCAGCCGCCCCCCGGGGAATACGCAGTATTTT	CASSRPPGNTQYF
TRBV27	TRBJ1-2	-	-	TGTGCCAGCAGTTTATCCGTCGCCAGGCCGTATGGCTACACCTTC	CASSLSVARPYGYTF
TRBV30	TRBJ2-5	-	few	TGTGCCTGGATAACGGGAGTGGCCCAGTACTTC	CAWITGVAQYF
TRBV7-9	TRBJ2-5	TRBD2	few	TGTGCCAGCAGCATGTTAGCGGGCCACCAAGAGACCCAGTACTTC	CASSMLAGHQETQYF
TRBV20-1	TRBJ1-2	-	-	TGCAGTGCTATGGACGATGGCTACACCTTC	CSAMDDGYTF
TRBV14	TRBJ2-3	TRBD1	-	TGTGCCAGCAGCCAGCTGGGACAGTCTAGCACAGATACGCAGTATTTT	CASSQLGQSSTDTQYF
TRBV6-5	TRBJ2-3	TRBD1	few	TGTGCCAGCAAGGGACAGGGCACAGATACGCAGTATTTT	CASKGQGTDTQYF
TRBV4-2	TRBJ2-4	-	few	TGTGCCAGCAGCCAATGGGCCGGCTTGGGTCCCAAAAACATTCAGTACTTC	CASSQWAGLGPKNIQYF
TRBV30	TRBJ2-5	TRBD2	few	TGTGCCTGGTCTCTAGCGGGCCTCCAAGAGACCCAGTACTTC	CAWSLAGLQETQYF
TRBV18	TRBJ2-3	-	-	TGTGCCAGCTCCCCACCCTGGCCCTCAGATACGCAGTATTTT	CASSPPWPSDTQYF
TRBV7-2	TRBJ2-3	-	-	TGCGCCAGCAGCTTAGCGTCGGGAGATACGCAGTATTTT	CASSLASGDTQYF
TRBV15	TRBJ2-7	TRBD2	-	TGTGCCACCAGCAGAGAGACGGGAGGGTACGAGCAGTACTTC	CATSRETGGYEQYF
TRBV30	TRBJ2-1	TRBD2	few	TGTGCCTGGCGACTAGCGGGAGTTTATGGGGTCTCCTACAATGAGCAGTTCTTC	CAWRLAGVYGVSYNEQFF
TRBV6-1	TRBJ2-7	-	-	TGTGCCAGCAGTGATCAGCCGCCCTACGAGCAGTACTTC	CASSDQPPYEQYF
TRBV5-1	TRBJ2-1	-	-	TGCGCCAGCAGCCTCGGGATCGCAAGCTCAGAGCAGTTCTTC	CASSLGIASSEQFF
TRBV11-3	TRBJ2-1	-	-	TGTGCCAGCAGCTCCGACTCGATCAATGAGCAGTTCTTC	CASSSDSINEQFF
TRBV27	TRBJ2-7	TRBD2	-	TGTGCCAGCAGTACTATTTCGACTAGCGGGAGACACGAGCAGTACTTC	CASSTISTSGRHEQYF
TRBV5-6	TRBJ2-1	TRBD1	-	TGTGCCAGCAGCTTACTTATGGACAGGGTAAATGAGCAGTTCTTC	CASSLLMDRVNEQFF
TRBV18	TRBJ2-5	TRBD2	few	TGTGCCAGCTCACCTCCGGGACTAAATAAACAGACCCAGTACTTC	CASSPPGLNKQTQYF
TRBV30	TRBJ2-1	-	few	TGTGCCTCCTCGACCTTATTCGGGGCAACCTACAATGAGCAGTTCTTC	CASSTLFGATYNEQFF
TRBV29-1	TRBJ2-3	TRBD2	few	TGCAGCGTTGACCGTAGCGGGAAGGGCACAGATACGCAGTATTTT	CSVDRSGKGTDTQYF
TRBV4-1	TRBJ1-4	TRBD1	-	TGCGCCAGCAGCCAGACCGGGACAGGCCGATTTTTT	CASSQTGTGRFF
TRBV30	TRBJ1-4	TRBD1	-	TGTGCCTGGAGCACCGGGACAGGGACGACTAATGAAAAACTGTTTTTT	CAWSTGTGTTNEKLFF
TRBV11-2	TRBJ2-1	-	-	TGTGCCAGCAGCCCGTACGTTAGCAATGAGCAGTTCTTC	CASSPYVSNEQFF
TRBV9	TRBJ1-2	TRBD1	-	TGTGCCAGCAGCGTAGCTACGGGGACAGGGCTTTCCTATGGCTACACCTTC	CASSVATGTGLSYGYTF
TRBV4-1	TRBJ2-5	-	few	TGCGCCAGCAGCCTGAGACTAGAAGAGACCCAGTACTTC	CASSLRLEETQYF
TRBV29-1	TRBJ2-1	-	few	TGCAGCGTTGGTTCGGATACCTACAATGAGCAGTTCTTC	CSVGSDTYNEQFF
TRBV2	TRBJ2-7	-	few	TGTGCCAGCAAACGGGGGTACTCCTACGAGCAGTACTTC	CASKRGYSYEQYF
TRBV6-1	TRBJ2-7	TRBD1	-	TGTGCCAGCAGCCACGGGACAGTCTACTACGAGCAGTACTTC	CASSHGTVYYEQYF
TRBV9	TRBJ2-1	-	-	TGTGCCAGCAGCGCCTCCGGGGGAAACTCATACAATGAGCAGTTCTTC	CASSASGGNSYNEQFF
TRBV9	TRBJ2-7	TRBD2	-	TGTGCCAGCAGCGTTCAAGCGGGGCCCTCCTACGAGCAGTACTTC	CASSVQAGPSYEQYF
TRBV28	TRBJ2-7	TRBD2	few	TGTGCCAGCAGTTTACCGACTAGCGGGAGGCCCTCCTACGAGCAGTACTTC	CASSLPTSGRPSYEQYF
TRBV2	TRBJ2-5	TRBD2	-	TGTGCCAGCAGAATAGCGGGGGAGACCCAGTACTTC	CASRIAGETQYF
TRBV30	TRBJ2-5	TRBD2	-	TGTGCCGCAGCGGGAAGCATCCAAGAGACCCAGTACTTC	CAAAGSIQETQYF
TRBV5-1	TRBJ2-6	TRBD1	-	TGCGCCAGCGGGACAGGGTCTGGGGCCAACGTCCTGACTTTC	CASGTGSGANVLTF
TRBV9	TRBJ2-1	TRBD2	-	TGTGCCAGCAGCACCCGACTAGCGGAAGAGCAGTTCTTC	CASSTRLAEEQFF
TRBV5-1	TRBJ2-4	-	-	TGCGCCAGCAGCTTGGGGCCGGTCGAAAACATTCAGTACTTC	CASSLGPVENIQYF
TRBV30	TRBJ2-7	-	-	TGTGCCTGGAGTGTACGGACGGGGATCTACGAGCAGTACTTC	CAWSVRTGIYEQYF
TRBV5-6	TRBJ2-5	TRBD1	-	TGTGCCAGCAGACCTGACAGGGTAGAGACCCAGTACTTC	CASRPDRVETQYF
TRBV29-1	TRBJ2-1	-	-	TGCAGCGTTGAAGACAACCACAATGAGCAGTTCTTC	CSVEDNHNEQFF
TRBV29-1	TRBJ2-3	-	few	TGCAGCGCCTCGGAGGGGACAGATACGCAGTATTTT	CSASEGTDTQYF